The 13 T cell receptor beta chains below all came from one sample that was sequenced in a study of blood T cell repertoires in COVID-19. Only in-frame clones appear in the TCRdb table, and some are missing; sequencing was by immunoSEQ multiplex PCR. The data show approximately 270,000 clones, with about 87% seen just once and over 4% held by the top ten. What was sequenced was PBMCs or T cells enriched from blood (not recorded which). These receptors were collected from a woman in her thirties with acute COVID-19.

The chain is built from TRBV10-2 and TRBJ2-5; D is ambiguous. Trimming shortened V by 2 bases and J by 5 bases, and 9 bases separated the two germline ends. Germline V gene data show CDR1 as WSHSY and CDR2 as SAAADI. CDR3 length: 13 residues. Written as DNA, the CDR3 is TGCGCCAGCAGTGAGCCAGGTCGGGAGACCCAGTACTTC. Residues: CASSEPGRETQYF.

This chain links TRBV27 with TRBJ2-1, with 13 positions matching TRBD2. The CDR3 spans 14 residues. The ends lost 6 bases at V and 8 bases at J; junction bases unmatched: 4. From germline, CDR1 is MNHEY and CDR2 SMNVEV (reference sequence). CDR3 bases: TGTGCCAGCAGGCCGGGACTAGCGGGATATGAGCAGTTCTTC. This translates into CASRPGLAGYEQFF.

The chain combines TRBV5-1 with TRBJ2-1; weak D call: TRBD2 (5 bases). Germline assignment: CDR1 SGHRS and CDR2 YFSETQ. The CDR3 is made up of 16 amino acids. Trimming shortened V by 0 bases and J by 0 bases, and 10 bases separated the two germline ends. The DNA of the CDR3 is TGCGCCAGCAGCTTGGACGGGGAGCTCTCCTACAATGAGCAGTTCTTC. This encodes CASSLDGELSYNEQFF.

A few counts support this clone. The V call is TRBV6-2 or TRBV6-3, the J call TRBJ2-2; 9 bases are a match to TRBD2. Losses at the gene ends were 5 bases for V and 1 base for J; bases not matched to a gene: 5. Looked up from germline, CDR1 is MNHEY and CDR2 is SVGEGT. The length of the CDR3 is 16 residues. CDR3 protein: CASSPRLAENTGELFF. CDR3 in DNA: TGTGCCAGCAGTCCCCGACTAGCGGAGAACACCGGGGAGCTGTTTTTT.

This clone occurred a few times. The chain uses TRBV5-1 and TRBJ1-5; TRBD1 might be the D (5 bases). Germline CDR1 reads SGHRS; CDR2 reads YFSETQ. The V end lost 0 bases, the J end lost 6 bases, and 10 bases lay between the germline ends. The CDR3 is 14 residues long. The CDR3 nucleotides read TGCGCCAGCAGCTTGGGGACAACGGGTCAGCCCCAGCATTTT. Translation gives CASSLGTTGQPQHF.

The V call is TRBV7-2, the J call TRBJ2-7; TRBD1 is a possible D gene (5 bases). Germline loops: CDR1 SGHTA, CDR2 FQGNSA. The ends were cut back, 5 bases at V and 0 bases at J, with 8 bases in the middle. The CDR3 is made up of 13 amino acids. The chain's CDR3 is CASSQDSSYEQYF. The CDR3 nucleotides read TGTGCCAGCAGCCAAGACAGCTCCTACGAGCAGTACTTC.

The V and J genes are TRBV28 and TRBJ2-3; TRBD1 might be the D (6 bases). This CDR3 has 15 residues. Trimming removed 4 bases from V and 3 bases from J, with 14 bases in between. CDR1 MDHEN and CDR2 SYDVKM come from the germline V gene. CDR3 residues: CASSYPGHTTDTQYF. The CDR3, as DNA: TGTGCCAGCAGTTATCCGGGACACACAACAGATACGCAGTATTTT.

The chain couples TRBV7-2 to TRBJ2-1, with D unclear. V lost 3 bases and J lost 7, with 10 bases in between. Per the germline V gene, CDR1 is SGHTA and CDR2 is FQGNSA. The CDR3 consists of 13 residues. As DNA, the CDR3 is TGTGCCAGCAGCTTCGCAAGCGAGAATGAGCAGTTCTTC. Amino acids: CASSFASENEQFF.

The chain carries TRBV29-1 and TRBJ2-3; 7 bases match TRBD2. This CDR3 is 14 amino acids long. The V gene end was trimmed by 1 base and the J gene end by 3 bases; junction bases not matched to a gene: 4. Germline V gene data show CDR1 as SQVTM and CDR2 as ANQGSEA. The CDR3 protein is CSVEGGGDTDTQYF. For the CDR3, the DNA is TGCAGCGTTGAAGGGGGGGGAGATACAGATACGCAGTATTTT.

The genes are TRBV11-3 and TRBJ2-1, with 7 positions matching TRBD1. The junction had 3 bases not matched to a gene; V was cut back by 5 bases and J by 5 bases. Germline V lookup: CDR1 SGHNT, CDR2 YENEEA. This CDR3 region has 13 residues. CDR3 in DNA: TGTGCCAGCAGCATTGGGACAGACAATGAGCAGTTCTTC. Amino acid sequence: CASSIGTDNEQFF.

V is TRBV27 and J is TRBJ1-5; 12 nucleotides line up with TRBD1. The V segment lost 9 bases and the J segment 1 base; nucleotides outside the gene matches: 13. The CDR3 consists of 18 residues. Germline CDR1 is MNHEY and CDR2 is SMNVEV (reference sequence). CDR3 DNA: TGTGCCAGTAAGACCCCGGGACAGGGGGCTTTAAGCAATCAGCCCCAGCATTTT. Protein product: CASKTPGQGALSNQPQHF.

This sequence joins TRBV5-1 and TRBJ1-1, with 7 bases fitting TRBD1. This CDR3 has 14 residues. The germline gives CDR1 SGHRS, CDR2 YFSETQ. V shed 6 bases and J 2 bases; nucleotides not matched to a gene: 7. The CDR3 loop is CASTGRTGNTEAFF. CDR3 in DNA: TGCGCCAGCACAGGCCGGACAGGAAACACTGAAGCTTTCTTT. Using reference TRBV5-1 and TRBJ1-1 for the parts outside the CDR3, the full variable domain is KAGVTQTPRYLIKTRGQQVTLSCSPISGHRSVSWYQQTPGQGLQFLFEYFSETQRNKGNFPGRFSGRQFSNSRSEMNVSTLELGDSALYLCASTGRTGNTEAFFGQGTRLTVV.

The V gene is TRBV2, the J gene TRBJ2-1; a weak D match, TRBD2 (6 bases). The CDR3 is made up of 15 amino acids. The ends were cut back, 0 bases at V and 0 bases at J, with 6 bases in the middle. CDR1 and CDR2 from the germline V gene are SNHLY and FYNNEI. CDR3 nucleotides: TGTGCCAGCAGTGAAGCGGGAGGCTCCTACAATGAGCAGTTCTTC. This encodes CASSEAGGSYNEQFF.